Below, 2 T cell receptor beta chains from the same sample are listed, as sequenced in a study of T cell clones after liver transplantation. Clones were sequenced by immunoSEQ multiplex PCR, and TCRdb holds only the in-frame ones, with some missing. The sample carries about 47,000 clones, 85% to 90% recorded once. Specimen: CD8+ T cells from blood, collected 12 months after liver transplant. The receptors shown here come from a human patient who received a liver transplant. Some T cells may be graft donor cells.

The rearrangement joins TRBV28 to TRBJ2-7; D might be TRBD1 (6 bases). The germline V and J ends were trimmed by 6 bases and 0 bases, with 12 bases remaining between them. The CDR3 has 14 residues. Germline CDR1 MDHEN, CDR2 SYDVKM. The DNA for the CDR3 is TGTGCCAGCAGCCTAGTAGGGGGCTCCTACGAGCAGTACTTC. It encodes CASSLVGGSYEQYF.

The chain recombines TRBV5-1 with TRBJ1-1, with a tentative D call TRBD1 (5 bases). The CDR3 covers 14 residues. Germline V CDR1 and CDR2: SGHRS, YFSETQ. Deletions cut 2 bases from V and 3 bases from J, with 11 bases between. The CDR3 reads CASSFAGAYTEAFF. DNA for the CDR3: TGCGCCAGCAGCTTCGCCGGGGCGTACACTGAAGCTTTCTTT. Based on the CDR3 plus reference TRBV5-1 and TRBJ1-1, the full variable domain is KAGVTQTPRYLIKTRGQQVTLSCSPISGHRSVSWYQQTPGQGLQFLFEYFSETQRNKGNFPGRFSGRQFSNSRSEMNVSTLELGDSALYLCASSFAGAYTEAFFGQGTRLTVV.